A single sample gave rise to the 6 T cell receptor beta chains below, sequenced in a study of early T cells in non-severe SARS-CoV-2 infection. One entry per CDR3 protein results from TCRdb running MiXCR on the 5' RACE reads. The table lists over 30,000 distinct CDR3 sequences, 5% to 5.5% of them singletons. The sample consisted of whole blood, taken at baseline. Receptor source: an adult who was a healthcare worker with PCR-confirmed SARS-CoV-2 infection or an uninfected control (not recorded which).

This clonotype occurred many times. The CDR3 sequence: CASGGQGGDTLHF. CDR3 DNA sequence: TGTGCCAGCGGGGGACAGGGGGGCGACACCCTCCACTTT. V usage is TRBV13 and J usage is TRBJ1-6; TRBD1 agrees at 11 bases. Germline V lookup: CDR1 PRHDT, CDR2 FYEKMQ (reference sequence). This CDR3 region has 13 residues. V was clipped by 8 bases and J by 14 bases; unmatched bases: 8.

The chain combines TRBV7-9 with TRBJ2-7, with D unclear. The length of the CDR3 is 12 residues. V was clipped by 4 bases and J by 9 bases, with 13 bases between them. Germline assignment: CDR1 SEHNR and CDR2 FQNEAQ (reference sequence). CDR3 region: CASSYMKERQYF. The CDR3 bases are TGTGCCAGCAGCTACATGAAAGAGAGGCAGTACTTC.

There are many counts of this clonotype. The chain joins TRBV16 to TRBJ1-1; D gene ambiguous. Trimming pared 4 bases from V and 2 bases from J, leaving 2 bases between. Germline-derived CDR1 and CDR2 are KGHSY and FQNENV. The CDR3 is 11 residues long. The CDR3 sequence is CASSPNTEAFF. The DNA of the CDR3 is TGTGCCAGCAGCCCTAACACTGAAGCTTTCTTT. The complete variable domain, with remaining parts taken from reference TRBV16 and TRBJ1-1, reads GEEVAQTPKHLVRGEGQKAKLYCAPIKGHSYVFWYQQVLKNEFKFLISFQNENVFDETGMPKERFSAKCLPNSPCSLEIQATKLEDSAVYFCASSPNTEAFFGQGTRLTVV.

J is TRBJ2-1 and V is TRBV29-1, with D possibly matching TRBD2 (6 bases). Trimming cost V 3 bases and J 10 bases, with 13 bases left between them. The CDR3 loop spans 12 amino acids. CDR1 SQVTM and CDR2 ANQGSEA come from the germline V gene. The CDR3 DNA sequence: TGCAGCGTTGATCGGGAGCTCGGAGAGCAGTTCTTC. This codes for CSVDRELGEQFF.

This clonotype was recorded many times. The chain couples TRBV19 to TRBJ2-7; possibly TRBD2 for D (6 bases). Germline CDR1 is LNHDA and CDR2 is SQIVND (reference sequence). CDR3 length equals 14 residues. Trimming cost V 4 bases and J 5 bases, with 15 bases left between them. This CDR3 reads CASSKLGGVNEQYF. CDR3 sequence (DNA): TGTGCCAGTAGTAAACTCGGCGGGGTCAACGAGCAGTACTTC.

This clonotype was seen many times. The CDR3 bases are TGTGCCAGCAGCTTACGAGGACCCGGGGACGAGCAGTACGTC. Translating it yields CASSLRGPGDEQYV. The genes are TRBV7-2 and TRBJ2-7, with D perhaps matching TRBD2 (5 bases). V was pared by 2 bases and J by 5 bases, with 13 bases between. The germline V gene encodes CDR1 SGHTA and CDR2 FQGNSA. This CDR3 is built from 14 residues.